This T cell receptor (beta chain) was observed in a study of T cell responses to AZD1222 COVID-19 vaccine. Notes on the study in general: There were mostly white British donors and more females than males, and clonal diversity was possibly underestimated.

The data were produced by immunoSEQ multiplex PCR, yet TCRdb's version contains in-frame clones alone and is incomplete. Altogether about 200,000 clones are present, about 94% being singletons, with the ten largest covering around 1%. Germline CDR1 is SQVTM and CDR2 is ANQGSEA. The CDR3 loop spans 15 amino acids. The ends lost 4 bases at V and 4 bases at J; junction bases unmatched: 10. Comment on this clone: The antigen remains unidentified.

Sample: peripheral blood, taken 28 days after the second AZD1222 dose. The TCR originated in an adult who received the AZD1222 COVID-19 vaccine. V gene TRBV29-1 combines with J gene TRBJ1-1; 9 nucleotides align to TRBD1. The CDR3 protein is CSVVGTGWRGTEAFF. CDR3 in DNA: TGCAGCGTTGTGGGGACAGGGTGGCGCGGCACTGAAGCTTTCTTT.